The rows below give T cell receptor beta chains drawn from one sample of a study of blood T cell repertoires in COVID-19. Produced via immunoSEQ multiplex PCR; TCRdb's table is partial and in-frame only. The sample holds around 620,000 clones, about 90% seen once. Sample: peripheral blood. Receptor source: a woman aged 18-29 years with acute or convalescent COVID-19. Each CDR3 is given with its conserved first and last residue. D genes are given only for firm matches. Expanded clones are given a class, and other clones once, few, many or no size at all.

V gene: TRBV7-9
D gene: NA
clone size: NA
J gene: TRBJ2-7
CDR3 protein: CASSLVEGATYEQYF
CDR3 DNA: TGTGCCAGCAGCTTAGTGGAGGGCGCCACCTACGAGCAGTACTTC

V gene: TRBV2
D gene: TRBD1
clone size: NA
J gene: TRBJ2-7
CDR3 protein: CASSAQGPSYEQYF
CDR3 DNA: TGTGCCAGCAGTGCACAGGGGCCCTCCTACGAGCAGTACTTC

V gene: TRBV5-6
D gene: TRBD1
clone size: NA
J gene: TRBJ2-1
CDR3 protein: CASSWDRDNEQFF
CDR3 DNA: TGTGCCAGCAGCTGGGACAGGGACAATGAGCAGTTCTTC

V gene: TRBV6-5
D gene: TRBD1
clone size: NA
J gene: TRBJ2-1
CDR3 protein: CASRDRRSYNEQFF
CDR3 DNA: TGTGCCAGCAGGGACAGGAGGTCCTACAATGAGCAGTTCTTC

V gene: TRBV9
D gene: NA
clone size: NA
J gene: TRBJ1-1
CDR3 protein: CASSPGGFTEAFF
CDR3 DNA: TGTGCCAGCAGCCCCGGCGGGTTCACTGAAGCTTTCTTT

V gene: TRBV28
D gene: TRBD1
clone size: NA
J gene: TRBJ2-2
CDR3 protein: CASNLQGARNTGELFF
CDR3 DNA: TGTGCCAGCAATCTTCAGGGGGCCCGGAACACCGGGGAGCTGTTTTTT

V gene: TRBV11-2
D gene: NA
clone size: NA
J gene: TRBJ2-7
CDR3 protein: CASSLAGTYEQYF
CDR3 DNA: TGTGCCAGCAGCTTAGCAGGAACCTACGAGCAGTACTTC

V gene: TRBV7-2
D gene: NA
clone size: NA
J gene: TRBJ1-6
CDR3 protein: CASSLRVLNSPLHF
CDR3 DNA: TGTGCCAGCAGCCTCCGGGTCCTTAATTCACCCCTCCACTTT

V gene: TRBV4-3
D gene: NA
clone size: NA
J gene: TRBJ1-2
CDR3 protein: CASSQDPRGPYGYTF
CDR3 DNA: TGCGCCAGCAGCCAAGATCCAAGGGGCCCATATGGCTACACCTTC

V gene: TRBV4-1
D gene: TRBD1
clone size: NA
J gene: TRBJ1-1
CDR3 protein: CASSRDRTGGTEAFF
CDR3 DNA: TGCGCCAGCAGCCGGGACCGGACAGGGGGGACTGAAGCTTTCTTT

V gene: TRBV6-5
D gene: TRBD1
clone size: NA
J gene: TRBJ1-2
CDR3 protein: CASRAGTGLVGYTF
CDR3 DNA: TGTGCCAGCAGAGCAGGGACAGGGTTAGTTGGCTACACCTTC

V gene: TRBV19
D gene: TRBD1
clone size: NA
J gene: TRBJ1-3
CDR3 protein: CASSPGQGQRSGNTIYF
CDR3 DNA: TGTGCCAGTAGCCCGGGACAGGGCCAACGGTCTGGAAACACCATATATTTT

V gene: TRBV6-5
D gene: TRBD1
clone size: NA
J gene: TRBJ1-1
CDR3 protein: CASSFGTANTEAFF
CDR3 DNA: TGTGCCAGCAGTTTCGGGACAGCGAACACTGAAGCTTTCTTT

V gene: TRBV6-2/TRBV6-3
D gene: TRBD1
clone size: NA
J gene: TRBJ1-1
CDR3 protein: CASSSRQGALDTEAFF
CDR3 DNA: TGTGCCAGCAGTTCCAGACAGGGGGCTCTCGACACTGAAGCTTTCTTT

V gene: TRBV6-5
D gene: NA
clone size: NA
J gene: TRBJ2-3
CDR3 protein: CASSSSALMSTDTQYF
CDR3 DNA: TGTGCCAGCAGTTCCTCGGCTCTGATGAGCACAGATACGCAGTATTTT

V gene: TRBV20-1
D gene: TRBD1
clone size: NA
J gene: TRBJ2-1
CDR3 protein: CSATDREEQFF
CDR3 DNA: TGCAGTGCTACGGACAGGGAGGAGCAGTTCTTC

V gene: TRBV6-5
D gene: TRBD2
clone size: NA
J gene: TRBJ2-7
CDR3 protein: CVSSLGLAASYEQYF
CDR3 DNA: TGTGTCAGCAGCCTTGGACTAGCGGCTTCCTACGAGCAGTACTTC

V gene: TRBV6-2/TRBV6-3
D gene: TRBD2
clone size: once
J gene: TRBJ2-1
CDR3 protein: CASSLPSGGGNEQFF
CDR3 DNA: TGTGCCAGCAGTCTACCTAGCGGGGGAGGGAATGAGCAGTTCTTC

V gene: TRBV9
D gene: NA
clone size: NA
J gene: TRBJ1-1
CDR3 protein: CASSEGGTEAFF
CDR3 DNA: TGTGCCAGCAGCGAGGGGGGGACTGAAGCTTTCTTT

V gene: TRBV6-4
D gene: TRBD2
clone size: NA
J gene: TRBJ2-3
CDR3 protein: CASSARGVTDTQYF
CDR3 DNA: TGTGCCAGCAGTGCACGGGGGGTAACAGATACGCAGTATTTT

V gene: TRBV9
D gene: NA
clone size: NA
J gene: TRBJ1-2
CDR3 protein: CASSVGGSLGYTF
CDR3 DNA: TGTGCCAGCAGCGTAGGAGGGAGTCTGGGCTACACCTTC

V gene: TRBV7-2
D gene: NA
clone size: NA
J gene: TRBJ2-5
CDR3 protein: CASSLEGGGETQYF
CDR3 DNA: TGTGCCAGCAGCTTAGAGGGAGGAGGAGAGACCCAGTACTTC

V gene: TRBV5-6
D gene: NA
clone size: NA
J gene: TRBJ2-3
CDR3 protein: CASSLSTDYLVDTQYF
CDR3 DNA: TGTGCCAGCAGCTTATCGACCGACTACTTAGTAGATACGCAGTATTTT

V gene: TRBV25-1
D gene: TRBD1
clone size: NA
J gene: TRBJ1-2
CDR3 protein: CASSEGQGGGYTF
CDR3 DNA: TGTGCCAGCAGTGAAGGACAGGGCGGTGGCTACACCTTC

V gene: TRBV24-1
D gene: TRBD1
clone size: NA
J gene: TRBJ2-3
CDR3 protein: CATSDPNRQGKLQNTQYF
CDR3 DNA: TGTGCCACCAGTGATCCAAACCGACAGGGCAAACTACAGAATACGCAGTATTTT

V gene: TRBV9
D gene: TRBD2
clone size: NA
J gene: TRBJ2-2
CDR3 protein: CASTVGGGNTGELFF
CDR3 DNA: TGTGCCAGCACCGTTGGCGGGGGGAACACCGGGGAGCTGTTTTTT

V gene: TRBV7-2
D gene: TRBD1
clone size: NA
J gene: TRBJ2-3
CDR3 protein: CASSLVGGRGTDTQYF
CDR3 DNA: TGTGCCAGCAGCTTAGTAGGAGGCAGGGGGACAGATACGCAGTATTTT

V gene: TRBV9
D gene: TRBD1
clone size: NA
J gene: TRBJ1-2
CDR3 protein: CASSVEAGGFNGYTF
CDR3 DNA: TGTGCCAGCAGCGTAGAGGCAGGGGGTTTTAATGGCTACACCTTC

V gene: TRBV4-1
D gene: NA
clone size: NA
J gene: TRBJ1-2
CDR3 protein: CASSQLGSGYTF
CDR3 DNA: TGCGCCAGCAGCCAACTAGGTTCGGGCTACACCTTC

V gene: TRBV7-6
D gene: TRBD1
clone size: NA
J gene: TRBJ1-4
CDR3 protein: CASSLGDRTLYEKLFF
CDR3 DNA: TGTGCCAGCAGCTTAGGGGACAGGACCCTTTATGAAAAACTGTTTTTT

V gene: TRBV6-5
D gene: NA
clone size: NA
J gene: TRBJ1-4
CDR3 protein: CASSYTVQGNEKLFF
CDR3 DNA: TGTGCCAGCAGTTACACCGTCCAGGGTAATGAAAAACTGTTTTTT

V gene: TRBV3-1/TRBV3-2
D gene: TRBD1
clone size: once
J gene: TRBJ1-4
CDR3 protein: CASSLTRLFGTGGVREEKLFF
CDR3 DNA: TGTGCCAGCAGCCTCACCCGGTTGTTTGGGACAGGGGGCGTTCGGGAAGAAAAACTGTTTTTT

V gene: TRBV25-1
D gene: NA
clone size: NA
J gene: TRBJ2-1
CDR3 protein: CASSEAGDNEQFF
CDR3 DNA: TGTGCCAGCAGTGAGGCAGGTGATAATGAGCAGTTCTTC

V gene: TRBV5-5
D gene: NA
clone size: once
J gene: TRBJ1-2
CDR3 protein: CASSFWSTANYGYTF
CDR3 DNA: TGTGCCAGCAGCTTTTGGTCGACAGCTAACTATGGCTACACCTTC

V gene: TRBV4-2
D gene: TRBD1
clone size: NA
J gene: TRBJ2-4
CDR3 protein: CASSQADRGAKNIQYF
CDR3 DNA: TGTGCCAGCAGCCAAGCTGACAGGGGAGCCAAAAACATTCAGTACTTC

V gene: TRBV6-2/TRBV6-3
D gene: TRBD2
clone size: NA
J gene: TRBJ2-7
CDR3 protein: CASSPGTSSYEQYF
CDR3 DNA: TGTGCCAGCAGTCCGGGGACTAGCTCCTACGAGCAGTACTTC

V gene: TRBV7-9
D gene: NA
clone size: NA
J gene: TRBJ1-2
CDR3 protein: CASSLGTGTPDGGYTF
CDR3 DNA: TGTGCCAGCAGCTTGGGAACCGGGACACCTGATGGTGGCTACACCTTC

V gene: TRBV7-2
D gene: TRBD2
clone size: NA
J gene: TRBJ2-7
CDR3 protein: CASKRGTSSYEQYF
CDR3 DNA: TGTGCCAGTAAACGTGGGACTAGCTCCTACGAGCAGTACTTC

V gene: TRBV6-5
D gene: NA
clone size: NA
J gene: TRBJ2-1
CDR3 protein: CASRGRLVTYNEQFF
CDR3 DNA: TGTGCCAGCAGGGGGCGACTAGTTACCTACAATGAGCAGTTCTTC

V gene: TRBV7-9
D gene: NA
clone size: few
J gene: TRBJ1-1
CDR3 protein: CASSHGGTEAFF
CDR3 DNA: TGTGCCAGCAGCCACGGGGGGACTGAAGCTTTCTTT

V gene: TRBV28
D gene: NA
clone size: NA
J gene: TRBJ2-7
CDR3 protein: CASSPPRGLSYEQYF
CDR3 DNA: TGTGCCAGCAGTCCCCCCAGAGGTCTGTCCTACGAGCAGTACTTC

V gene: TRBV7-9
D gene: NA
clone size: once
J gene: TRBJ1-2
CDR3 protein: CASSLATGIKSYGYTF
CDR3 DNA: TGTGCCAGCAGCCTTGCGACAGGCATTAAGTCCTATGGCTACACCTTC